These 15 T cell receptor beta chains were sequenced from one sample in a study of cytomegalovirus exposure and HLA in healthy donors. With 60 Vbeta and 13 Jbeta primers, the PCR was carried out. The repertoire was sequenced with immunoSEQ multiplex PCR; TCRdb's copy has only in-frame clones and lacks some. The sample includes about 110,000 clones, more than 70% of them seen just once. Material for sequencing was PBMCs. These receptor sequences come from a man aged 35 to 55 in good health and CMV-seronegative.

The chain is built from TRBV6-4 and TRBJ1-2, with no clear D. Trimming cost V 1 base and J 1 base, with 10 bases left between them. CDR3 length: 15 residues. Germline V CDR1 and CDR2: MRHNA, SNTAGT. For the CDR3, the DNA is TGTGCCAGCAGTGACTTTTTTGGCAATAACTATGGCTACACCTTC. It is translated as CASSDFFGNNYGYTF.

The rearrangement uses TRBV2 and TRBJ2-7; D perhaps matches TRBD1 (5 bases). The CDR3 loop spans 11 amino acids. Germline values: CDR1 SNHLY, CDR2 FYNNEI. Trimming left V 7 bases short and J 2 bases short, with 6 bases between. The CDR3 is CASTRAYEQYF. As DNA, the CDR3 is TGTGCCAGCACCAGGGCCTACGAGCAGTACTTC.

In this sample, this clone turned up once. The chain couples TRBV12-5 to TRBJ1-1, with D possibly TRBD1 on 5 matching bases. V dropped 6 bases and J dropped 1 base, with 12 bases sitting between them. Germline CDR1 LGHNT, CDR2 FRNRAP. The CDR3 consists of 14 residues. CDR3 in DNA: TGTGCTAGTGGGCCCGGGGGGTGGAACACTGAAGCTTTCTTT. It translates to CASGPGGWNTEAFF.

The V and J genes are TRBV14 and TRBJ2-3; 7 bases fit TRBD2. From germline, CDR1 is SGHDN and CDR2 FVKESK. This CDR3 has 15 amino acids. Trimming cost V 0 bases and J 5 bases; bases outside gene matches: 5. The CDR3 DNA follows: TGTGCCAGCAGCCAAGATCGGGAGGCGGGAGATACGCAGTATTTT. The encoded protein is CASSQDREAGDTQYF.

The rearrangement uses TRBV7-9 and TRBJ2-4; TRBD2 aligns across 8 bases. After removal of 4 bases from V and 9 bases from J, the junction contained 8 bases not matched to a gene. In germline, CDR1 is SEHNR, CDR2 FQNEAQ (reference sequence). This CDR3 spans 14 amino acids. The CDR3 here is CASSSLAGSGIQYF. CDR3 nucleotide sequence: TGTGCCAGCAGCTCATTAGCGGGGTCGGGCATTCAGTACTTC.

The chain combines TRBV28 with TRBJ1-5, with D uncertain. The ends were cut back, 3 bases at V and 7 bases at J, with 16 bases in the middle. This CDR3 region has 15 residues. The germline V gene encodes CDR1 MDHEN and CDR2 SYDVKM. The CDR3 nucleotides read TGTGCCAGCAGTTTCTCGGGGAATCTTGGGCAGCCCCAGCATTTT. Amino acid sequence: CASSFSGNLGQPQHF.

J is TRBJ1-2 and V is TRBV9; tentatively, D is TRBD1 (5 bases). The V end lost 0 bases, the J end lost 4 bases, and 10 bases lay between the germline ends. The CDR3 spans 14 residues. Germline CDR1 reads SGDLS; CDR2 reads YYNGEE. The CDR3 DNA sequence: TGTGCCAGCAGCGTAGAAGGGGCCGTCTATGGCTACACCTTC. Amino acids: CASSVEGAVYGYTF.

This chain connects TRBV6-5 to TRBJ1-1; 8 nucleotides agree with TRBD1. The germline CDR1 and CDR2 sequences are MNHEY and SVGAGI. V lost 5 bases, J lost 4 bases, and 3 bases stayed unmatched. The CDR3 runs to 13 residues. CDR3 in amino acids: CASSEDRGTEAFF. CDR3 sequence (DNA): TGTGCCAGCAGTGAAGACAGGGGCACTGAAGCTTTCTTT.

CDR3 sequence (DNA): TGTGCCAGCAGCTCTAGACTAGCGGGGCTCTACGAGCAGTACTTC. Translated, it gives CASSSRLAGLYEQYF. The chain uses TRBV11-1 and TRBJ2-7; 11 bases fit TRBD2. The CDR3 runs to 15 residues. The trim removed 4 bases at V and 3 bases at J, leaving 5 bases unmatched. Germline CDR1 SGHAT, CDR2 FQDESV (reference sequence).

The chain joins TRBV25-1 to TRBJ2-3; D is ambiguous. The V gene lost 5 bases and the J gene lost 0 bases, with 12 bases spanning the gap. Germline CDR1 is MGHDK and CDR2 is SYGVNS. This CDR3 has 15 amino acids. The CDR3: CASSNEGASTDTQYF. The CDR3 DNA reads as TGTGCCAGCAGTAACGAAGGAGCTAGCACAGATACGCAGTATTTT. The full variable domain, in which reference TRBV25-1 and TRBJ2-3 provide the parts outside the CDR3, is EADIYQTPRYLVIGTGKKITLECSQTMGHDKMYWYQQDPGMELHLIHYSYGVNSTEKGDLSSESTVSRIRTEHFPLTLESARPSHTSQYLCASSNEGASTDTQYFGPGTRLTVL.

The V gene is TRBV2, the J gene TRBJ2-7, with 8 positions matching TRBD2. The V gene end was trimmed by 7 bases and the J gene end by 2 bases; junction bases not matched to a gene: 7. Per germline, CDR1 SNHLY and CDR2 FYNNEI. This CDR3 is built from 14 residues. DNA of the CDR3: TGTGCCAGCACCAGCGGGGGAACGGCCTACGAGCAGTACTTC. This gives the protein CASTSGGTAYEQYF.

The chain carries TRBV29-1 and TRBJ1-2; maybe TRBD1 (5 bases). The V end lost 5 bases, the J end lost 2 bases, and 12 bases lay between the germline ends. The CDR3 has 13 residues. The germline gives CDR1 SQVTM, CDR2 ANQGSEA. The CDR3 DNA reads TGCAGCGTTTATCAGGGAGGGAACTATGGCTACACCTTC. Its protein is CSVYQGGNYGYTF.

The chain employs TRBV5-1 and TRBJ2-6; TRBD1 matches 10 bases. V was pared by 3 bases and J by 0 bases, with 12 bases of the junction left unmatched. From germline, CDR1 is SGHRS and CDR2 YFSETQ. The CDR3 loop spans 20 amino acids. The DNA for the CDR3 is TGCGCCAGCAGCTCGACTCCATCCGGGACAGGGGTCTCTGGGGCCAACGTCCTGACTTTC. It codes for CASSSTPSGTGVSGANVLTF.

The chain is built from TRBV6-5 and TRBJ1-2; tentatively, D is TRBD1 (6 bases). Germline V lookup: CDR1 MNHEY, CDR2 SVGAGI. The CDR3 covers 15 residues. Trimming stripped 11 bases from V and 4 bases from J, with 23 bases between. The CDR3 region is CAGTPKSGRGYGYTF. The CDR3 DNA follows: TGTGCCGGCACCCCTAAGAGTGGCAGGGGCTATGGCTACACCTTC.

The gene calls are TRBV7-2 and TRBJ2-3; 8 nucleotides line up with TRBD2. V shed 2 bases and J 2 bases; nucleotides not matched to a gene: 6. Germline V CDR1 and CDR2: SGHTA, FQGNSA. The CDR3 length is 16 residues. The CDR3 nucleotides are TGTGCCAGCAGCTTAATCCGGGGGGGCCCCACAGATACGCAGTATTTT. Translated, it gives CASSLIRGGPTDTQYF. Variable domain in full (rest from reference TRBV7-2 and TRBJ2-3): GAGVSQSPSNKVTEKGKDVELRCDPISGHTALYWYRQSLGQGLEFLIYFQGNSAPDKSGLPSDRFSAERTGGSVSTLTIQRTQQEDSAVYLCASSLIRGGPTDTQYFGPGTRLTVL.